This TCR beta chain was captured in a study of OX40 agonist ivuxolimab in advanced cancers. Study background: Across the patients, intravenous ivuxolimab was delivered every 2 weeks at 0.01 to 10 mg/kg. Partial responses were observed in three patients, of whom one had hepatocellular carcinoma and two had cutaneous melanoma.

Autoimmune disease history or systemic immunosuppression led to patient exclusion. Study-level points and caveats: In CD8+ T cells, expanded clones were on average more numerous than in CD4+.

Data came from immunoSEQ multiplex PCR; TCRdb stores just in-frame clones and leaves some out. This sample has under 95,000 clones, with about 93% found just once. CDR1 SEHNR and CDR2 FQNEAQ come from the germline V gene (reference sequence). This CDR3 contains 17 residues. With 6 bases clipped from V and 0 bases from J, the junction kept 10 bases outside the gene matches. On this clone itself: The antigen remains undetermined.

Sequenced material: CD4+ or CD8+ T cells sorted from blood, taken in a trial of the OX40 agonist ivuxolimab. This rearrangement joins TRBV7-9 to TRBJ1-1; the match to TRBD1 covers 10 bases. This receptor was taken from an adult with an advanced solid tumor such as melanoma, head and neck, liver or kidney cancer. CDR3 region: CASSFRTGGHLNTEAFF. In DNA, the CDR3 is TGTGCCAGCAGTTTTAGGACAGGGGGTCACTTGAACACTGAAGCTTTCTTT.